These T cell receptor beta chains were read from a single sample in a study of long-term antiretroviral therapy in people with HIV. Method: immunoSEQ multiplex PCR; TCRdb's copy keeps in-frame clones and lacks some. This table holds approximately 26,000 clones, about four fifths found once. Source: unsorted PBMCs, taken 0.4 years after starting antiretroviral therapy. The receptors derive from a man younger than 30 with HIV. CDR3s leave out the opening cysteine and the closing phenylalanine or tryptophan. Each record gives: D gene, J gene, V gene, CDR3 protein. The D gene is left open where the match is weak.

.,TRBJ1-4,TRBV27,ASSFRGGGEKLF
TRBD1,TRBJ2-7,TRBV5-1,ASSRDRVLYEQY
.,TRBJ2-2,TRBV5-6,ASTNGMVDTGELF
.,TRBJ1-2,TRBV6-5,ASSYSGTLFYGYT
TRBD1,TRBJ1-1,TRBV6-5,ASIAAGQANTEAF
TRBD1,TRBJ1-5,TRBV27,ASSPMGTGGDQPQH
TRBD2,TRBJ2-5,TRBV28,ASSSPVVAGRETQY
.,TRBJ1-1,TRBV27,ASSLFGQLNTEAF
TRBD1,TRBJ2-1,TRBV5-6,ASSLISGTGANEQF
.,TRBJ2-5,TRBV9,ASSQGSGLGETQY
.,TRBJ1-2,TRBV27,ASWLRGGTGYT
.,TRBJ1-1,TRBV19,ASSQGRTEAF
.,TRBJ2-1,TRBV9,ASSTRVEDNEQF
.,TRBJ2-1,TRBV19,ASSLGWGGSYNEQF
.,TRBJ2-7,TRBV27,ASSYEGGSSYEQY
TRBD2,TRBJ2-3,TRBV19,ASSSSGSFADTQY
.,TRBJ2-7,TRBV4-1,ASSQDRSGVLPYEQY
TRBD1,TRBJ1-1,TRBV28,ASRITGGNTEAF
.,TRBJ1-2,TRBV5-5,ASSFSATWGYT